This TCR beta chain was sequenced for a study of neurological immune-mediated disorders. Overall study findings and caveats: The greatest degree of TCR clonal expansion was observed in HTLV-1-associated myelopathy, with the lowest in multiple sclerosis, below that of healthy controls. There was no clinical or MRI feature that showed an association with the multiple sclerosis repertoire cluster. Expanded clones shared no CDR3 amino acid sequences across subjects, suggesting private repertoires in all groups.

A 10-nucleotide random UMI tagged transcripts in template-switch 5'RACE cDNA synthesis. TCRdb reanalysed the 5' RACE reads using MiXCR and keeps one entry per CDR3 protein. There are roughly 45,000 distinct CDR3 sequences in the sample; 2.5% to 3.5% occur only once, and approximately 15% lies in the top ten. This clonotype has at least ten counts. Its antigen is currently unknown. The clonotype was recovered from a woman between 45 and 60 years old with multiple sclerosis. The sequencing input was PBMCs.

CDR3 bases: TGTGCCAGCAGCCGTACCTTTAGCGGGAGAGCCTACAATGAGCAGTTCTTC. Its protein is CASSRTFSGRAYNEQFF. The genes are TRBV6-5 and TRBJ2-1; the match to TRBD2 covers 9 bases. The CDR3 runs to 17 residues. V lost 6 bases and J lost 2; bases outside the gene matches: 11. Germline V gene sequence: CDR1 MNHEY, CDR2 SVGAGI.